This TCR beta chain was documented in a study of early T cells in non-severe SARS-CoV-2 infection. V lost 2 bases, J lost 4 bases, and 3 bases stayed unmatched. Germline CDR1 is SQVTM and CDR2 is ANQGSEA. The CDR3 has 13 amino acids. This clonotype has at least ten counts. TCRdb itself ran the 5' RACE reads through MiXCR, one entry per CDR3 protein. The top ten hold around 4.7% of the sample, which has about 63,000 distinct CDR3 sequences, 10% to 15% seen once. This clonotype originated in an adult who was a healthcare worker with PCR-confirmed SARS-CoV-2 infection or an uninfected control (not recorded which). Sequences were obtained from whole blood. V is TRBV29-1 and J is TRBJ1-2, with TRBD1 matching over 8 bases. Written as DNA, the CDR3 is TGCAGCGTTGAAACAGGGGGATCCTATGGCTACACCTTC. It specifies CSVETGGSYGYTF.